The 11 T cell receptor beta chains presented below share a single source sample, sequenced in a study of blood T cell repertoires in COVID-19. Assay: immunoSEQ multiplex PCR; the TCRdb copy retains only in-frame clones and omits some. This table has some 250,000 clones, around 80% appearing once. The material sequenced was peripheral blood. The receptors were gathered from a woman younger than 35 with acute or convalescent COVID-19.

The chain combines TRBV15 with TRBJ2-2; the D gene is possibly TRBD2 (7 bases). V shed 0 bases and J shed 6 bases, with 11 bases lying between them. The CDR3 runs to 15 residues. Germline CDR1 and CDR2: LNHNV and YYDKDF (reference sequence). In nucleotides, the CDR3 is TGTGCCACCAGCAGAGATCGGGGGGCCGCCGGGGAGCTGTTTTTT. It codes for CATSRDRGAAGELFF.

This clone was detected only once. The chain links TRBV2 to TRBJ2-6; 16 bases map to TRBD2. J lost 4 bases, V lost 6 bases, and 9 bases had no gene match. This CDR3 spans 19 amino acids. The germline V gene has CDR1 SNHLY and CDR2 FYNNEI. CDR3 sequence reads: CASRKGTSGRVAGANVLTF. CDR3 coding DNA: TGTGCCAGCAGGAAAGGGACTAGCGGGAGGGTTGCGGGGGCCAACGTCCTGACTTTC.

The chain uses TRBV19 and TRBJ1-4; possibly TRBD1 for D (5 bases). The CDR3 sequence is 13 residues long. Germline V gene data show CDR1 as LNHDA and CDR2 as SQIVND (reference sequence). V lost 10 bases and J 4 bases, leaving 13 bases between the germline ends. This CDR3 is CATSDSSNEKLFF. As DNA, the CDR3 is TGTGCCACCTCCGACAGTAGTAATGAAAAACTGTTTTTT.

The gene calls are TRBV5-1 and TRBJ1-5; 7 bases are a match to TRBD1. Germline CDR1 is SGHRS and CDR2 is YFSETQ. With 4 bases clipped from V and 1 base from J, the junction kept 5 bases outside the gene matches. CDR3 length: 15 residues. CDR3 DNA: TGCGCCAGCAGCCCGGGGACAGAGAGCAATCAGCCCCAGCATTTT. This codes for CASSPGTESNQPQHF.

The chain couples TRBV12-5 to TRBJ1-1; a possible D gene is TRBD1 (5 bases). The CDR3 consists of 15 residues. The V gene's germline CDR1 is LGHNT and CDR2 FRNRAP. Trimming stripped 4 bases from V and 2 bases from J, with 14 bases between. This CDR3 reads CASGYHQGSNTEAFF. The CDR3 nucleotides read TGTGCTAGTGGTTACCACCAGGGCTCAAACACTGAAGCTTTCTTT.

This clone was picked up one time. The chain employs TRBV7-9 and TRBJ1-4; no clear D gene. CDR1 and CDR2 (germline): SEHNR, FQNEAQ (reference sequence). The V and J ends lost 10 bases and 0 bases respectively, with 15 bases between them. The CDR3 is made up of 15 amino acids. This CDR3 reads CATQGREATNEKLFF. Written as DNA, the CDR3 is TGTGCCACTCAAGGGAGGGAGGCAACTAATGAAAAACTGTTTTTT.

In its sample, this clone was seen many times. The chain combines TRBV10-3 with TRBJ2-1; 12 bases map to TRBD2. V trimming: 4 bases; J trimming: 10 bases; junction bases outside the gene matches: 8. The CDR3 consists of 15 residues. The V gene's germline CDR1 is ENHRY and CDR2 SYGVKD. The CDR3 DNA is TGTGCCATCAGTGGGAGGACTAGCGGGGCCGGGGAGCAGTTCTTC. It codes for CAISGRTSGAGEQFF.

This chain joins TRBV11-2 and TRBJ2-1; D is possibly TRBD2 (5 bases). Trimming shortened V by 3 bases and J by 4 bases, and 7 bases separated the two germline ends. Germline V gene lookup returns CDR1 SGHAT and CDR2 FQNNGV. CDR3 length: 13 residues. The CDR3 here is CASSLEAYNEQFF. The CDR3 DNA is TGTGCCAGCAGCTTGGAGGCATACAATGAGCAGTTCTTC.

The chain combines TRBV7-9 with TRBJ2-2; TRBD2 is a possible D gene (6 bases). From germline, CDR1 is SEHNR and CDR2 FQNEAQ (reference sequence). The CDR3 contains 14 residues. Deletions cut 4 bases from V and 6 bases from J, with 12 bases between. CDR3: CASSSEGSSGELFF. As DNA, the CDR3 is TGTGCCAGCAGCTCGGAGGGGAGCTCCGGGGAGCTGTTTTTT.

The J gene is TRBJ2-7, the V gene TRBV28; D possibly corresponds to TRBD2 (6 bases). V was cut by 7 bases and J by 0 bases, with 16 bases left in between. This CDR3 has 15 amino acids. Germline values: CDR1 MDHEN, CDR2 SYDVKM. CDR3 coding DNA: TGTGCCAGCACCCTCGGGGGAGTGGGCTCCTACGAGCAGTACTTC. The encoded protein is CASTLGGVGSYEQYF.

The chain links TRBV7-2 to TRBJ2-3, with 15 positions matching TRBD2. The CDR3 loop spans 17 amino acids. CDR1 and CDR2 from the germline V gene are SGHTA and FQGNSA. V shed 5 bases and J 3 bases; nucleotides not matched to a gene: 6. The CDR3: CASSLTGTSGRTDTQYF. Here the CDR3 DNA reads TGTGCCAGCAGCCTAACCGGGACTAGCGGGAGGACAGATACGCAGTATTTT.